The 3 T cell receptor beta chains in this list originate from one sample, sequenced in a study of cytomegalovirus exposure and HLA in healthy donors. With 60 Vbeta and 13 Jbeta primers, the PCR was carried out. Measured with immunoSEQ multiplex PCR; TCRdb has only the in-frame clones, and not every one. The sample yields a few hundred thousand clones, 80% to 90% seen once. The sample was PBMCs. Receptor source: a man between 25 and 39 years old in good health and CMV-seronegative.

The chain uses TRBV6-5 and TRBJ2-1; TRBD1 matches at 10 bases. The V and J ends lost 6 bases and 9 bases, in that order; junction bases with no gene match: 11. From germline, CDR1 is MNHEY and CDR2 SVGAGI. This CDR3 is built from 15 residues. CDR3 sequence: CASSPRGTGETEQFF. As DNA, the CDR3 is TGTGCCAGCAGCCCCCGCGGGACAGGGGAAACTGAGCAGTTCTTC.

The chain carries TRBV10-3 and TRBJ2-5; D may be TRBD1 (5 bases). Trimming cost V 2 bases and J 4 bases, with 11 bases left between them. There are 14 residues in the CDR3. Germline V gene lookup returns CDR1 ENHRY and CDR2 SYGVKD. The CDR3 DNA follows: TGTGCCATCAGTGAGGTTCAGGGTCTAGAGACCCAGTACTTC. Its protein product is CAISEVQGLETQYF.

CDR3 sequence reads: CASSLLERTGQYF. DNA for the CDR3: TGTGCCAGCAGCTTGCTTGAAAGGACAGGGCAGTACTTC. The rearrangement joins TRBV5-8 to TRBJ2-7; the match to TRBD1 covers 7 bases. This CDR3 has 13 amino acids. The ends lost 1 base at V and 9 bases at J; junction bases unmatched: 7. Germline CDR1 SGHTS, CDR2 YDEGEE.